This T cell receptor (beta chain) comes out of a study of OX40 agonist ivuxolimab in advanced cancers. Study details: Age averaged around 60 years (range about 20 to 80), and 70% to 85% were male. Earlier treatment with anti-PD-1, anti-PD-L1 or anti-CTLA-4 was permitted, and over 35% had received some.

Clones were read by immunoSEQ multiplex PCR, and TCRdb kept only the in-frame ones, dropping some. The sample shows 75,000 to 85,000 clones, roughly 84% of them seen only once. This clone was seen a handful of times. CDR3 length: 13 amino acids. In germline, CDR1 is SQVTM, CDR2 ANQGSEA. The J segment lost 1 base and the V segment lost 3 bases, leaving 2 bases of the junction unmatched. V and J are TRBV29-1 and TRBJ1-1, with TRBD1 matching over 7 bases. The source was CD4+ or CD8+ T cells sorted from blood, collected in a trial of the OX40 agonist ivuxolimab. This TCR was sampled from an adult with an advanced solid tumor such as melanoma, head and neck, liver or kidney cancer. CDR3 residues: CSVEAGGNTEAFF. The CDR3 DNA sequence: TGCAGCGTTGAGGCAGGGGGGAACACTGAAGCTTTCTTT. The entire variable domain, with the rest obtained from reference TRBV29-1 and TRBJ1-1, is as follows: SAVISQKPSRDICQRGTSLTIQCQVDSQVTMMFWYRQQPGQSLTLIATANQGSEATYESGFVIDKFPISRPNLTFSTLTVSNMSPEDSSIYLCSVEAGGNTEAFFGQGTRLTVV.